This T cell receptor (beta chain) derives from a study of graft-versus-host responses after intestinal transplantation. Turning to this clone: Its antigen is currently unknown.

Sequencing was performed with immunoSEQ multiplex PCR; in TCRdb, only in-frame clones are kept and a portion is missing. The sample carries around 88,000 clones, under 95% recorded once. CDR3 length equals 18 residues. Germline V gene data show CDR1 as MDHEN and CDR2 as SYDVKM. Germline trimming cut 4 bases from V and 4 bases from J; bases unmatched to any gene: 13. Study-wide results and caveats: GvH clones surfaced in recipient marrow, some emerging earlier in ileum or blood.

The clonotype was recovered from a human donor who was the organ donor for an intestinal transplant. Here the sequenced sample was unstimulated CD8+ T cells sorted from spleen or lymph node cells, taken before transplant. The V call is TRBV28, the J call TRBJ2-5; 12 bases match TRBD1. CDR3: CASSSINRDRGLAETQYF. The CDR3 DNA reads as TGTGCCAGCAGTTCTATTAACCGGGACAGGGGGCTCGCAGAGACCCAGTACTTC.